These T cell receptor beta chains were read from a single sample in a study of cytomegalovirus exposure and HLA in healthy donors. The method was immunoSEQ multiplex PCR; TCRdb's version includes in-frame clones alone and lacks a portion of them. The table includes under 200,000 clones, around 81% detected once. Sequenced input: PBMCs. The receptor set was obtained from a woman aged 18-29 years in good health and CMV-seropositive. CDR3s include the opening cysteine and the closing phenylalanine or tryptophan. The order of the fields is clone size, D gene, V gene, J gene, CDR3 protein, CDR3 DNA. A D gene is named only where the DNA matches it firmly. Clone size is given for some rows only: seen once, a few or many times, or a class if the clone is expanded.

clone size: NA
D gene: NA
V gene: TRBV5-5
J gene: TRBJ2-5
CDR3 protein: CASSRTGLSETQYF
CDR3 DNA: TGTGCCAGCAGCCGGACCGGACTAAGCGAGACCCAGTACTTC

clone size: few
D gene: TRBD2
V gene: TRBV5-1
J gene: TRBJ2-5
CDR3 protein: CATKGGGEETQYF
CDR3 DNA: TGCGCCACAAAAGGCGGGGGAGAAGAGACCCAGTACTTC

clone size: once
D gene: TRBD1
V gene: TRBV19
J gene: TRBJ2-7
CDR3 protein: CASSVRQGRDEQYF
CDR3 DNA: TGTGCCAGTAGTGTCCGACAGGGGCGGGACGAGCAGTACTTC

clone size: NA
D gene: NA
V gene: TRBV2
J gene: TRBJ1-1
CDR3 protein: CASSEEPHSGAFF
CDR3 DNA: TGTGCCAGCAGTGAAGAACCCCACAGCGGGGCTTTCTTT

clone size: NA
D gene: NA
V gene: TRBV6-5
J gene: TRBJ1-2
CDR3 protein: CASSEAWGYTF
CDR3 DNA: TGTGCCAGCAGTGAAGCATGGGGCTACACCTTC

clone size: NA
D gene: NA
V gene: TRBV10-2
J gene: TRBJ1-1
CDR3 protein: CASSSGVTEAFF
CDR3 DNA: TGCGCCAGCAGTTCGGGAGTGACTGAAGCTTTCTTT

clone size: NA
D gene: TRBD1
V gene: TRBV6-6
J gene: TRBJ2-5
CDR3 protein: CASKSDRGLAQYF
CDR3 DNA: TGTGCCAGCAAATCCGACAGGGGGCTAGCCCAGTACTTC

clone size: NA
D gene: NA
V gene: TRBV4-2
J gene: TRBJ1-2
CDR3 protein: CASGPEVAGLGGYTF
CDR3 DNA: TGTGCCAGCGGGCCGGAGGTGGCGGGCCTCGGAGGCTACACCTTC

clone size: NA
D gene: NA
V gene: TRBV28
J gene: TRBJ1-1
CDR3 protein: CASSLLRVEAFF
CDR3 DNA: TGTGCCAGCAGTTTACTCAGGGTTGAAGCTTTCTTT

clone size: NA
D gene: NA
V gene: TRBV6-5
J gene: TRBJ1-1
CDR3 protein: CASSRDTVEAFF
CDR3 DNA: TGTGCCAGTTCCCGAGACACCGTAGAAGCTTTCTTT

clone size: NA
D gene: NA
V gene: TRBV5-4
J gene: TRBJ1-1
CDR3 protein: CASSFGVGNTEAFF
CDR3 DNA: TGTGCCAGCAGCTTCGGGGTTGGTAACACTGAAGCTTTCTTT

clone size: NA
D gene: TRBD1
V gene: TRBV6-1
J gene: TRBJ1-3
CDR3 protein: CATAGDRASGNTIYF
CDR3 DNA: TGTGCCACCGCCGGAGACAGGGCCTCTGGAAACACCATATATTTT